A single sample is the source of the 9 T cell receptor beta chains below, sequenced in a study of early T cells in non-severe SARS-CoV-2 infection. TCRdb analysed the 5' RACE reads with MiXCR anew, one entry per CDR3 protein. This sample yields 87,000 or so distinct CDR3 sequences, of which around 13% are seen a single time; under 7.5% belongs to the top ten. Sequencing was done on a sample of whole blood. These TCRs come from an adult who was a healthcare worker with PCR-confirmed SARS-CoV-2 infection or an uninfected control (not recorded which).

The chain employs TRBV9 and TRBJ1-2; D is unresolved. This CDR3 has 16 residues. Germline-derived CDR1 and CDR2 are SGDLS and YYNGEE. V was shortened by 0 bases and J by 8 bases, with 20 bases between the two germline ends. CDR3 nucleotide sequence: TGTGCCAGCAGCGTAGATTCGGGATCCCTACGGAGCGGCTACACCTTC. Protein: CASSVDSGSLRSGYTF.

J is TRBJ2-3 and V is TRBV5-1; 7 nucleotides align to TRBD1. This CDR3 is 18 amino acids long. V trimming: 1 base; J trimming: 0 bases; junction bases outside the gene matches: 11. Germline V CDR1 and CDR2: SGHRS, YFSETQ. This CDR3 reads CASSLWTGPLSSTDTQYF. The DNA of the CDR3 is TGCGCCAGCAGCTTGTGGACAGGTCCTCTCTCTAGCACAGATACGCAGTATTTT. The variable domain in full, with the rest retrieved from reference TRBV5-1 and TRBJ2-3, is KAGVTQTPRYLIKTRGQQVTLSCSPISGHRSVSWYQQTPGQGLQFLFEYFSETQRNKGNFPGRFSGRQFSNSRSEMNVSTLELGDSALYLCASSLWTGPLSSTDTQYFGPGTRLTVL.

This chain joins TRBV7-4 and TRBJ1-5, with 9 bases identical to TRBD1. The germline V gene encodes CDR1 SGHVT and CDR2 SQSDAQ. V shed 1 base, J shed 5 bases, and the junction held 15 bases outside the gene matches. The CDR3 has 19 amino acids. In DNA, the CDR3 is TGTGCCAGCAGCTTAGAGGATGGAGGACAGGGGATTAGTCATCAGCCCCAGCATTTT. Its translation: CASSLEDGGQGISHQPQHF.

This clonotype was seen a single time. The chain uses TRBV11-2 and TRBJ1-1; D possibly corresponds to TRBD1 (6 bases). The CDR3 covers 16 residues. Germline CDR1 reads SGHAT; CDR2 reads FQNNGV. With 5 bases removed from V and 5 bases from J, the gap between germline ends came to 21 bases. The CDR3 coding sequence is TGTGCCAGCAGCCGGTTAATACAGGGCGGTTGGACTGAAGCTTTCTTT. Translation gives CASSRLIQGGWTEAFF.

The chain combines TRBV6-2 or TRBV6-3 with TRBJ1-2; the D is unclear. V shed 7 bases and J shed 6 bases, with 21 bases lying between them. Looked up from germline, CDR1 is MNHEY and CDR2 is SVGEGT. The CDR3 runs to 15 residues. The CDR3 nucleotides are TGTGCCAGCACCCCCGCGACGAGTTCAAGGAATGGCTACACCTTC. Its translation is CASTPATSSRNGYTF.

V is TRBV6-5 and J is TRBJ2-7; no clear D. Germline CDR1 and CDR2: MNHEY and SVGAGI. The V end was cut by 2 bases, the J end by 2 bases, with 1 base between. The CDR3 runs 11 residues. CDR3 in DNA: TGTGCCAGCAGTTACCCCTACGAGCAGTACTTC. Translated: CASSYPYEQYF.

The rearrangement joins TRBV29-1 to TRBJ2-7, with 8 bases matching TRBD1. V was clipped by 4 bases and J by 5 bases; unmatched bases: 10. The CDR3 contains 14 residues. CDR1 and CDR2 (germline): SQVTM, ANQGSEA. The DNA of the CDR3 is TGCAGCGTTGGGACCGGGACAGGAGGGAACGAGCAGTACTTC. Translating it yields CSVGTGTGGNEQYF.

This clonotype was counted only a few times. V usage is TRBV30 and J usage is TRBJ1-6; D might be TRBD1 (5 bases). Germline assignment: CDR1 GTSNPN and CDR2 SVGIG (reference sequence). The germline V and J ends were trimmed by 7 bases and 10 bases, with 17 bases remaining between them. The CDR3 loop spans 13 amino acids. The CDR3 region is CALLEGSGSPLHF. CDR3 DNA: TGTGCCTTACTTGAGGGGTCAGGATCACCCCTCCACTTT.

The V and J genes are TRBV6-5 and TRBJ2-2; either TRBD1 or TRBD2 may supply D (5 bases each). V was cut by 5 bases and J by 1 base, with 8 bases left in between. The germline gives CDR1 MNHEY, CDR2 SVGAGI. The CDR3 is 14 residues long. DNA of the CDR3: TGTGCCAGCAGTCGGGACGGGAACACCGGGGAGCTGTTTTTT. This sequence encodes CASSRDGNTGELFF.